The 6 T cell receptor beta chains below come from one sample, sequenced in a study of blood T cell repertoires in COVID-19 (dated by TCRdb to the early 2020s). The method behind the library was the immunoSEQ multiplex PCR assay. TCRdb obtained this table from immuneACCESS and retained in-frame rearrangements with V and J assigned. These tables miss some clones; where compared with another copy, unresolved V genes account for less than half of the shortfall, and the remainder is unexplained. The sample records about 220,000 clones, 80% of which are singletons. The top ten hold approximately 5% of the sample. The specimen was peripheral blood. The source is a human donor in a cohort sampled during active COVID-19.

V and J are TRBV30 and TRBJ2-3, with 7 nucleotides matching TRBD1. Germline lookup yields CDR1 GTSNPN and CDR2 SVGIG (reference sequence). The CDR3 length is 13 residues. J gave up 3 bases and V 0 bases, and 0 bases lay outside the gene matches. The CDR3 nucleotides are TGTGCCTGGAGTGTACAGGGGACAGATACGCAGTATTTT. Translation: CAWSVQGTDTQYF. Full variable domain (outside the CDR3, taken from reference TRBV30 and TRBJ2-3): SQTIHQWPATLVQPVGSPLSLECTVEGTSNPNLYWYRQAAGRGLQLLFYSVGIGQISSEVPQNLSASRPQDRQFILSSKKLLLSDSGFYLCAWSVQGTDTQYFGPGTRLTVL.

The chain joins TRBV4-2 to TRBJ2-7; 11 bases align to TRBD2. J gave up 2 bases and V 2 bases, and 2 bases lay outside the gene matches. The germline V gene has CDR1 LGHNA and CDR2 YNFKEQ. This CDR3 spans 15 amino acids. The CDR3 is CASSQLAGGPYEQYF. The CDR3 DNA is TGTGCCAGCAGCCAATTAGCGGGAGGGCCCTACGAGCAGTACTTC.

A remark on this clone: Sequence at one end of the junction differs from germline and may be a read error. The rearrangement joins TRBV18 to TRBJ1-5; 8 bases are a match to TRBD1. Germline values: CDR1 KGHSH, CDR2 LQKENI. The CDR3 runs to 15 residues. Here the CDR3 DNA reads TGTGCCAGCTCACCACAGTCAGGGGGCAACCAGCCCCAGCATTTT. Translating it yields CASSPQSGGNQPQHF.

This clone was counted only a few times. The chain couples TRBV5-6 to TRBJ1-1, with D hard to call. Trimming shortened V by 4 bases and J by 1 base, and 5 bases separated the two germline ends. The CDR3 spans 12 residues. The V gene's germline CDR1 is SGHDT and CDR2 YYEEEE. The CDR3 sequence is CASSPQNTEAFF. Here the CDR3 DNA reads TGTGCCAGCAGCCCACAGAACACTGAAGCTTTCTTT.

The CDR3 sequence is CAWNLGTSGAYEQYF. As DNA, the CDR3 is TGTGCCTGGAATTTGGGGACTAGCGGAGCCTACGAGCAGTACTTC. This rearrangement joins TRBV30 to TRBJ2-7; 11 bases are a match to TRBD2. CDR1 GTSNPN and CDR2 SVGIG come from the germline V gene (reference sequence). The CDR3 contains 15 residues. With 4 bases clipped from V and 2 bases from J, the junction kept 7 bases outside the gene matches.

The CDR3 here is CASSPGHRNNEQFF. The CDR3 DNA reads as TGTGCCAGCAGCCCGGGACACAGAAACAATGAGCAGTTCTTC. The chain links TRBV7-2 to TRBJ2-1, with a weak D call TRBD1 (6 bases). This CDR3 has 14 amino acids. Trimming shortened V by 5 bases and J by 5 bases, and 13 bases separated the two germline ends. Germline loops: CDR1 SGHTA, CDR2 FQGNSA.